Each of the 27 T cell receptor beta chains below was sequenced from the same sample in a study of CD8 T cells in Susac syndrome. RNA was extracted with the RNeasy kit, and a quantity of roughly 0.5 to 1 ug was reverse transcribed using random hexamers. One entry per CDR3 protein results from TCRdb running MiXCR on the immunoSEQ multiplex PCR reads. The repertoire has 400,000 or so distinct CDR3 sequences, around 85% of them found once; the top ten carry 0.12%. Input material: CD8+ T cells from PBMCs. Receptors originate from a human donor with multiple sclerosis.

The genes are TRBV30 and TRBJ1-2; 12 nucleotides line up with TRBD1. In germline, CDR1 is GTSNPN, CDR2 SVGIG (reference sequence). The CDR3 has 16 amino acids. The trim removed 0 bases at V and 5 bases at J, leaving 7 bases unmatched. CDR3 region: CAWSVRDRGREYGYTF. In nucleotides, the CDR3 is TGTGCCTGGAGTGTAAGGGACAGGGGGCGCGAGTATGGCTACACCTTC.

The V gene is TRBV12-3 or TRBV12-4, the J gene TRBJ2-7; D is unresolved. This CDR3 spans 13 amino acids. V gave up 8 bases and J gave up 4 bases, with 15 bases separating them. CDR3 in amino acids: CASGLGARYEQYF. The CDR3 DNA sequence: TGTGCCAGCGGCCTCGGCGCCCGATACGAGCAGTACTTC.

This chain links TRBV27 with TRBJ2-3; no reliable D call. The CDR3 is 17 amino acids. The germline V and J ends were trimmed by 6 bases and 2 bases, with 21 bases remaining between them. The germline V gene encodes CDR1 MNHEY and CDR2 SMNVEV (reference sequence). For the CDR3, the DNA is TGTGCCAGCAGAGCCGGACGGCAAATCTTCTTCACAGATACGCAGTATTTT. Translated, it gives CASRAGRQIFFTDTQYF.

Only one count was recorded for this clonotype. The V gene is TRBV4-1, the J gene TRBJ2-5; 7 nucleotides match TRBD1. Trimming removed 4 bases from V and 0 bases from J; junction bases left unmatched: 8. Germline V lookup: CDR1 MGHRA, CDR2 YSYEKL. The CDR3 contains 16 residues. In DNA form, the CDR3 reads TGCGCCAGCAGCCGGTTTGGGACAGATGACCAAGAGACCCAGTACTTC. Translated: CASSRFGTDDQETQYF.

The chain employs TRBV9 and TRBJ2-2; TRBD1 might be the D (6 bases). Germline CDR1 reads SGDLS; CDR2 reads YYNGEE. This CDR3 has 15 residues. V was shortened by 0 bases and J by 7 bases, with 13 bases between the two germline ends. The CDR3 nucleotides read TGTGCCAGCAGCGTAGCTTTCGCAGGGGACGGGGAGCTGTTTTTT. It encodes CASSVAFAGDGELFF.

The chain is built from TRBV6-4 and TRBJ2-1, with TRBD2 matching over 7 bases. Trimming at V came to 5 bases and at J to 7 bases, leaving 11 bases not matched to a gene. This CDR3 has 15 residues. Germline assignment: CDR1 MRHNA and CDR2 SNTAGT. CDR3 nucleotides: TGTGCCAGCAGTACGCTGGCGGGAGCTCAGAATGAGCAGTTCTTC. This gives the protein CASSTLAGAQNEQFF.

The chain combines TRBV28 with TRBJ1-1; D gene uncertain. The CDR3 totals 11 residues. In germline, CDR1 is MDHEN, CDR2 SYDVKM. V was clipped by 7 bases and J by 4 bases, with 7 bases between them. The CDR3 here is CASKEGTEAFF. Written as DNA, the CDR3 is TGTGCCAGCAAGGAGGGCACTGAAGCTTTCTTT.

J is TRBJ2-1 and V is TRBV14, with TRBD2 matching 15 bases. This CDR3 is 20 amino acids long. Losses at the gene ends were 4 bases for V and 2 bases for J; bases not matched to a gene: 12. From germline, CDR1 is SGHDN and CDR2 FVKESK. CDR3 sequence: CASSLSLRTSGRETYNEQFF. The CDR3 bases are TGTGCCAGCAGCCTAAGCCTAAGGACTAGCGGGAGGGAAACCTACAATGAGCAGTTCTTC. The variable domain in full, with the rest retrieved from reference TRBV14 and TRBJ2-1, is EAGVTQFPSHSVIEKGQTVTLRCDPISGHDNLYWYRRVMGKEIKFLLHFVKESKQDESGMPNNRFLAERTGGTYSTLKVQPAELEDSGVYFCASSLSLRTSGRETYNEQFFGPGTRLTVL.

This chain joins TRBV3-1 and TRBJ1-1; D perhaps matches TRBD1 (5 bases). From germline, CDR1 is LGHDT and CDR2 YNNKEL (reference sequence). V lost 5 bases to trimming and J lost 2 bases, with 12 bases between them. This CDR3 region has 14 residues. In DNA, the CDR3 is TGTGCCAGCAGCTCATGGAGGGGTAACACTGAAGCTTTCTTT. Protein sequence: CASSSWRGNTEAFF.

The V gene is TRBV3-1, the J gene TRBJ2-1; TRBD1 matches at 8 bases. V was pared by 6 bases and J by 7 bases, with 8 bases of the junction left unmatched. Germline V CDR1 and CDR2: LGHDT, YNNKEL (reference sequence). The CDR3 runs 14 residues. The CDR3 reads CASRWTGRRNEQFF. For the CDR3, the DNA is TGTGCCAGCAGATGGACAGGGAGGCGGAATGAGCAGTTCTTC.

This chain uses TRBV27 with TRBJ2-7, with 10 bases identical to TRBD2. V shed 2 bases, J shed 3 bases, and the junction held 4 bases outside the gene matches. The CDR3 covers 15 residues. Germline CDR1 and CDR2: MNHEY and SMNVEV (reference sequence). The CDR3 DNA reads as TGTGCCAGCAGTTTACTAGCGGGAGTACTCTACGAGCAGTACTTC. It codes for CASSLLAGVLYEQYF.

The rearrangement joins TRBV6-5 to TRBJ1-1; TRBD1 matches at 8 bases. After removal of 3 bases from V and 8 bases from J, the junction contained 17 bases not matched to a gene. From germline, CDR1 is MNHEY and CDR2 SVGAGI. This CDR3 region has 17 residues. The CDR3 sequence: CASSYSGQGLVMGEAFF. The CDR3 coding sequence is TGTGCCAGCAGTTATTCCGGACAGGGCCTGGTGATGGGGGAAGCTTTCTTT.

For the CDR3, the DNA is TGTGCCAGCAGTGTGAAGGGTGGAGACGAAGCTTTCTTT. As protein: CASSVKGGDEAFF. V usage is TRBV25-1 and J usage is TRBJ1-1; the D is unclear. The CDR3 is made up of 13 amino acids. V shed 4 bases and J shed 8 bases, with 14 bases lying between them. CDR1 and CDR2 (germline): MGHDK, SYGVNS.

The J gene is TRBJ2-1, the V gene TRBV19; D unresolved. Trimming removed 5 bases at V and 7 bases at J, with 15 bases between. This CDR3 has 14 amino acids. Looked up from germline, CDR1 is LNHDA and CDR2 is SQIVND (reference sequence). CDR3 in amino acids: CASSFGPLGNEQFF. In DNA form, the CDR3 reads TGTGCCAGTAGTTTCGGGCCCCTAGGAAATGAGCAGTTCTTC.

The chain uses TRBV6-2 or TRBV6-3 and TRBJ2-1; D uncertain. There are 14 residues in the CDR3. Germline V lookup: CDR1 MNHEY, CDR2 SVGEGT. Trimming stripped 6 bases from V and 7 bases from J, with 16 bases between. The CDR3 DNA reads as TGTGCCAGCAGCCGGATGGACCGTTGGAATGAGCAGTTCTTC. Protein: CASSRMDRWNEQFF.

This clonotype appeared once. The chain has TRBV5-5 and TRBJ2-1, with TRBD2 matching 9 bases. Trimming took 4 bases from V and 4 from J; bases not matched to a gene: 12. CDR3 length: 17 amino acids. CDR1 is SGHKS, CDR2 YYEKEE, per germline (reference sequence). CDR3 amino acids: CASSERGAPLVYNEQFF. The CDR3, as DNA: TGTGCCAGCAGCGAGCGGGGGGCTCCCCTAGTATACAATGAGCAGTTCTTC. The whole variable domain, remainder taken from reference TRBV5-5 and TRBJ2-1, is DAGVTQSPTHLIKTRGQQVTLRCSPISGHKSVSWYQQVLGQGPQFIFQYYEKEERGRGNFPDRFSARQFPNYSSELNVNALLLGDSALYLCASSERGAPLVYNEQFFGPGTRLTVL.

The chain combines TRBV25-1 with TRBJ2-3, with 8 bases aligning to TRBD1. Germline V lookup: CDR1 MGHDK, CDR2 SYGVNS. J lost 3 bases, V lost 8 bases, and 13 bases had no gene match. There are 16 residues in the CDR3. In nucleotides, the CDR3 is TGTGCCAGCTTACCCCCCGGGACAGGATATACAGATACGCAGTATTTT. Protein: CASLPPGTGYTDTQYF. The full variable domain, with the rest looked up from reference TRBV25-1 and TRBJ2-3, is EADIYQTPRYLVIGTGKKITLECSQTMGHDKMYWYQQDPGMELHLIHYSYGVNSTEKGDLSSESTVSRIRTEHFPLTLESARPSHTSQYLCASLPPGTGYTDTQYFGPGTRLTVL.

This clonotype showed up just a few times. The chain is built from TRBV28 and TRBJ1-2, with D hard to call. Germline V gene data show CDR1 as MDHEN and CDR2 as SYDVKM. The CDR3 runs to 15 residues. Between the trimmed V and J ends, which lost 3 bases and 0 bases, there was a span of 11 bases. DNA of the CDR3: TGTGCCAGCAGTTTGTACACAGCGCCTAACTATGGCTACACCTTC. Its protein is CASSLYTAPNYGYTF.

This clonotype was seen a single time. This chain links TRBV25-1 with TRBJ2-5, with 9 bases that match TRBD2. The CDR3 has 16 residues. Germline CDR1 and CDR2: MGHDK and SYGVNS. J was trimmed by 4 bases and V by 5 bases; bases with no gene match: 11. The CDR3 protein is CASSLPGTSFGETQYF. The DNA of the CDR3 is TGTGCCAGCAGTCTCCCCGGGACTAGCTTTGGAGAGACCCAGTACTTC. Together with reference TRBV25-1 and TRBJ2-5, the CDR3 gives the full variable domain: EADIYQTPRYLVIGTGKKITLECSQTMGHDKMYWYQQDPGMELHLIHYSYGVNSTEKGDLSSESTVSRIRTEHFPLTLESARPSHTSQYLCASSLPGTSFGETQYFGPGTRLLVL.

The V call is TRBV7-2, the J call TRBJ2-5; 8 bases agree with TRBD2. V dropped 4 bases and J dropped 5; count of bases not matched to a gene: 6. The CDR3 runs to 14 residues. CDR1 SGHTA and CDR2 FQGNSA come from the germline V gene. The CDR3 is CASSYSGVGETQYF. The CDR3 DNA reads TGTGCCAGCAGCTATAGCGGGGTTGGGGAGACCCAGTACTTC.

The chain carries TRBV12-3 or TRBV12-4 and TRBJ2-3; unclear D gene. The V and J ends lost 8 bases and 1 base respectively, with 7 bases between them. The CDR3 covers 12 residues. The DNA for the CDR3 is TGTGCCAGCTGGCAGGGCACAGATACGCAGTATTTT. Protein product: CASWQGTDTQYF.

The gene calls are TRBV30 and TRBJ2-1; D remains ambiguous. Germline loops: CDR1 GTSNPN, CDR2 SVGIG (reference sequence). V lost 1 base to trimming and J lost 2 bases, with 15 bases between them. The CDR3 has 16 amino acids. CDR3 amino acids: CAWSADFASPYNEQFF. CDR3 sequence (DNA): TGTGCCTGGAGTGCCGACTTCGCCAGTCCCTACAATGAGCAGTTCTTC. The full variable domain, rest sourced from reference TRBV30 and TRBJ2-1, is SQTIHQWPATLVQPVGSPLSLECTVEGTSNPNLYWYRQAAGRGLQLLFYSVGIGQISSEVPQNLSASRPQDRQFILSSKKLLLSDSGFYLCAWSADFASPYNEQFFGPGTRLTVL.

The rearrangement joins TRBV7-9 to TRBJ2-6, with a weak D call TRBD1 (5 bases). The CDR3 runs to 15 residues. V shed 5 bases and J shed 0 bases, with 8 bases lying between them. CDR1 SEHNR and CDR2 FQNEAQ come from the germline V gene (reference sequence). DNA of the CDR3: TGTGCCAGCAGCGCAGGGATCTCTGGGGCCAACGTCCTGACTTTC. This codes for CASSAGISGANVLTF.

This clonotype was seen a single time. The V gene is TRBV3-1, the J gene TRBJ2-1, with D possibly matching TRBD2 (5 bases). The V gene's germline CDR1 is LGHDT and CDR2 YNNKEL (reference sequence). The CDR3 has 15 residues. The germline V and J ends were trimmed by 7 bases and 6 bases, with 19 bases remaining between them. This CDR3 reads CASIPSGRYPNEQFF. As DNA, the CDR3 is TGTGCCAGCATTCCAAGCGGACGTTATCCCAATGAGCAGTTCTTC.

This clonotype was picked up one time. J is TRBJ1-1 and V is TRBV12-3 or TRBV12-4; no clear D. The germline V and J ends were trimmed by 6 bases and 7 bases, with 12 bases remaining between them. This CDR3 contains 12 residues. Here the CDR3 reads CASRLGRNEAFF. In DNA form, the CDR3 reads TGTGCCAGCAGGCTAGGACGGAATGAAGCTTTCTTT.

This chain links TRBV12-3 or TRBV12-4 with TRBJ2-1, with 7 bases that match TRBD1. This CDR3 is built from 14 residues. Unmatched junction bases numbered 4, after V lost 0 bases and J lost 8 bases. CDR3 nucleotide sequence: TGTGCCAGCAGTTTAGCGCAGGGGGTGGATGAGCAGTTCTTC. Protein product: CASSLAQGVDEQFF.

The chain employs TRBV20-1 and TRBJ2-1; 7 nucleotides align to TRBD2. V gave up 6 bases and J gave up 0 bases; unmatched junction bases: 11. The CDR3 runs 16 residues. CDR1 is DFQATT and CDR2 is SNEGSKA in the germline V gene (reference sequence). DNA of the CDR3: TGCAGTGCGGCCGGACTAGACCAAATCTCCTACAATGAGCAGTTCTTC. It encodes CSAAGLDQISYNEQFF.